This record covers a single T cell receptor (beta chain). The record originates from a study of blood T cell repertoires in COVID-19. Here immunoSEQ multiplex PCR was the method, and the copy in TCRdb shows in-frame clones only, minus some. The data hold some 350,000 clones, with roughly nine tenths observed a single time. V shed 6 bases and J 4 bases; nucleotides not matched to a gene: 4. The V gene's germline CDR1 is LGHNA and CDR2 YSLEER. This CDR3 is built from 16 residues. The sequencing input was PBMCs or T cells enriched from blood (not recorded which). This chain links TRBV4-3 with TRBJ2-2, with 14 bases lining up with TRBD2. This TCR derives from a man younger than 30 who had recovered from COVID-19. The CDR3 DNA is TGCGCCAGCAGACTCGGGACTAGCGGGAGCACCGGGGAGCTGTTTTTT. This translates into CASRLGTSGSTGELFF.